What follows describes a single T cell receptor beta chain. The antigen remains unidentified. This CDR3 is 15 amino acids long. The junction had 3 bases not matched to a gene; V was cut back by 0 bases and J by 9 bases. CDR1 MGHRA and CDR2 YSYEKL come from the germline V gene. MiXCR was run by TCRdb on the reads, yielding one entry per CDR3 protein. The sample has 650,000 to 850,000 distinct CDR3 sequences, 29% seen once. The sample belongs to a study of T cell repertoires in cytomegalovirus infection. Background on the study: Public TCR beta signatures indicated both CMV infection and matching HLA type. The study's findings and limits: HLA-C-restricted CMV-specific TCR beta clonotypes were dominant in the ex vivo response.

Sequencing used cultured CD8+ T cells from PBMCs, obtained from culture after CMV antigen stimulation. The clonotype originates from a human donor in good health (CMV status not recorded). Some clones in this sample may be carry-over from other donors' samples. The V call is TRBV4-1, the J call TRBJ2-1, with 12 nucleotides matching TRBD2. CDR3 residues: CASSQDWTSGTEQFF. The CDR3 DNA sequence: TGCGCCAGCAGCCAAGATTGGACTAGCGGGACTGAGCAGTTCTTC.